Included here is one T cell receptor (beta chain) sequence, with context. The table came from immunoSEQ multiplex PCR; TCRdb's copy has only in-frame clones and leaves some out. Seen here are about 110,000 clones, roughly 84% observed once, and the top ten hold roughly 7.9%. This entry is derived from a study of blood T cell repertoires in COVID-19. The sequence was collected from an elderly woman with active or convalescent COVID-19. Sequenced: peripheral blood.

As DNA, the CDR3 is TGTGCCAGCAGCTTCCGACAGCCGAACACCGGGGAGCTGTTTTTT. Encoded protein: CASSFRQPNTGELFF. The rearrangement links TRBV7-2 to TRBJ2-2; weak D call: TRBD1 (5 bases). Germline CDR1 and CDR2: SGHTA and FQGNSA. The CDR3 totals 15 residues. Trimming shortened V by 3 bases and J by 0 bases, and 8 bases separated the two germline ends. The full variable domain, in which reference TRBV7-2 and TRBJ2-2 provide the parts outside the CDR3, is GAGVSQSPSNKVTEKGKDVELRCDPISGHTALYWYRQSLGQGLEFLIYFQGNSAPDKSGLPSDRFSAERTGGSVSTLTIQRTQQEDSAVYLCASSFRQPNTGELFFGEGSRLTVL.